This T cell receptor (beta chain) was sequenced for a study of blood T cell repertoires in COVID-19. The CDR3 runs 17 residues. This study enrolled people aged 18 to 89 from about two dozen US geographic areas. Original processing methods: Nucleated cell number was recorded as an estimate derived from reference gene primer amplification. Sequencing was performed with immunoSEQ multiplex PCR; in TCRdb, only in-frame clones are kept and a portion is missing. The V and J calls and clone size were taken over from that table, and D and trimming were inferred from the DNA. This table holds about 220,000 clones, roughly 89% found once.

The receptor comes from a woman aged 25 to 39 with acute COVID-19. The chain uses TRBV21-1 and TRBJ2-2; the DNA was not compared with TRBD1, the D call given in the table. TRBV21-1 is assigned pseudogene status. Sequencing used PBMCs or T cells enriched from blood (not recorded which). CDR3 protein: CASSPRTAPEITGELFF. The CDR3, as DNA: TGTGCCAGCAGCCCGCGGACAGCCCCCGAGATCACCGGGGAGCTGTTTTTT.